This is a list of T cell receptor beta chains from one sample in a study of shared clonotypes between healthy human individuals. The table came from immunoSEQ multiplex PCR; TCRdb's copy has only in-frame clones and leaves some out. The sample has around 1.4 million clones; 98% are singletons. The sequenced sample consisted of naive CD4+ T cells sorted from blood. The receptors shown here come from a man aged 30-40 years in good health. Each CDR3 is given with its conserved first and last residue. A D gene is named only where the DNA matches it firmly. The size field is filled for only some rows; it gives once, few, many or a size class.

>NA|TRBJ1-4|NA|TRBV18
CASSPQLSRDEKLFF
TGTGCCAGCTCACCACAACTCTCGCGGGATGAAAAACTGTTTTTT
>NA|TRBJ2-5|NA|TRBV11-2
CASSLDAGTQTQYF
TGTGCCAGCAGCTTAGACGCAGGGACGCAGACCCAGTACTTC
>NA|TRBJ2-7|NA|TRBV11-2
CASSFNSVRSYEQYF
TGTGCCAGCAGCTTCAATAGCGTCCGATCCTACGAGCAGTACTTC
>NA|TRBJ2-7|TRBD2|TRBV6-5
CASSYSASGTTYEQYF
TGTGCCAGCAGTTACTCAGCTAGCGGGACTACCTACGAGCAGTACTTC
>once|TRBJ2-5|NA|TRBV18
CASSPLAGSIKETQYF
TGTGCCAGCTCACCTCTTGCTGGATCGATTAAAGAGACCCAGTACTTC
>NA|TRBJ2-7|TRBD2|TRBV28
CASSPGTSGRYEQYF
TGTGCCAGCAGCCCCGGGACTAGCGGGAGATACGAGCAGTACTTC
>once|TRBJ2-7|NA|TRBV21-1
CATRDQGVSSYEQYF
TGTGCCACCCGCGACCAGGGGGTTTCCTCTTACGAGCAGTACTTC
>NA|TRBJ2-1|NA|TRBV27
CASLPGRASYNEQFF
TGTGCCAGCCTGCCCGGGAGAGCATCCTACAATGAGCAGTTCTTC
>NA|TRBJ1-2|NA|TRBV7-2
CASSHTWTDYGYTF
TGTGCCAGCAGTCATACCTGGACGGACTATGGCTACACCTTC
>NA|TRBJ2-3|NA|TRBV7-6
CASSLSTGVNTDTQYF
TGTGCCAGCAGCTTAAGTACGGGAGTAAATACAGATACGCAGTATTTT
>NA|TRBJ1-2|NA|TRBV6-6
CASSYTVYGYTF
TGTGCCAGCAGTTACACCGTCTATGGCTACACCTTC
>NA|TRBJ2-1|TRBD1|TRBV2
CASSEVERGQRQFF
TGTGCCAGCAGTGAAGTTGAGAGGGGACAGAGGCAGTTCTTC
>NA|TRBJ2-7|TRBD2|TRBV30
CAWLWMAGGLREQYF
TGTGCCTGGCTGTGGATGGCGGGAGGTCTAAGGGAGCAGTACTTC
>NA|TRBJ1-5|TRBD1|TRBV7-2
CASSLGQGAQHQPQHF
TGTGCCAGCAGCTTGGGACAGGGGGCACAACATCAGCCCCAGCATTTT
>NA|TRBJ2-5|NA|TRBV15
CATSRGPQQETQYF
TGTGCCACCAGCAGAGGGCCGCAGCAAGAGACCCAGTACTTC
>NA|TRBJ2-1|NA|TRBV27
CASKPYSNEQFF
TGTGCCAGCAAACCTTACTCCAATGAGCAGTTCTTC
>NA|TRBJ1-4|TRBD1|TRBV5-4
CASSQSSGTVGEKLFF
TGTGCCAGCAGCCAATCATCCGGGACAGTTGGTGAAAAACTGTTTTTT
>NA|TRBJ2-7|NA|TRBV5-1
CASSLVQWSSYEQYF
TGCGCCAGCAGCTTGGTCCAGTGGAGCTCCTACGAGCAGTACTTC
>once|TRBJ2-7|NA|TRBV7-3
CASSPGIAPRQYF
TGTGCCAGCAGCCCCGGCATTGCACCACGGCAGTACTTC
>NA|TRBJ2-7|NA|TRBV30
CAWSGAYEQYF
TGTGCCTGGAGTGGCGCCTACGAGCAGTACTTC
>NA|TRBJ2-5|NA|TRBV7-9
CASSFSGPQETQYF
TGTGCCAGCAGCTTTAGCGGACCACAAGAGACCCAGTACTTC
>few|TRBJ2-3|NA|TRBV5-1
CASSLELTDTQYF
TGCGCCAGCAGCTTGGAACTCACAGATACGCAGTATTTT
>NA|TRBJ1-4|TRBD1|TRBV30
CAWSGLGQGPATNEKLFF
TGTGCCTGGAGTGGGCTGGGACAGGGGCCTGCAACTAATGAAAAACTGTTTTTT
>NA|TRBJ2-2|NA|TRBV7-2
CASSPLPQTSNTGELFF
TGTGCCAGCAGCCCGTTACCACAGACTTCGAACACCGGGGAGCTGTTTTTT
>once|TRBJ2-7|NA|TRBV27
CASRDPRAGVASYEQYF
TGTGCCAGCAGGGACCCTAGAGCCGGGGTGGCAAGCTACGAGCAGTACTTC